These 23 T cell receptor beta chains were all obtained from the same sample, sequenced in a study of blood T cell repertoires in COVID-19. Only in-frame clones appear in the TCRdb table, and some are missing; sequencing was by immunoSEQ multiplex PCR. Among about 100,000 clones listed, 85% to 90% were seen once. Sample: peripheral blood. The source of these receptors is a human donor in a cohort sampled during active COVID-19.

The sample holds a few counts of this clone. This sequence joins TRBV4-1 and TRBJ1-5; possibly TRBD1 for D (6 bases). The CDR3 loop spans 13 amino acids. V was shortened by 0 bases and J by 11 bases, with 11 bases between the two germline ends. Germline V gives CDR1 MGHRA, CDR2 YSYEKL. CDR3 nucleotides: TGCGCCAGCAGCCAAGACAGGGGAATGACCCAGCATTTT. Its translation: CASSQDRGMTQHF.

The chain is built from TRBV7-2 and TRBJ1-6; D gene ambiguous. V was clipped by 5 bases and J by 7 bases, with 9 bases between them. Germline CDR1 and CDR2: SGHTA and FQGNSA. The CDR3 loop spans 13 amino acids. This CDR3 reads CASSPLENSPLHF. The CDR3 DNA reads TGTGCCAGCAGCCCGCTCGAGAATTCACCCCTCCACTTT.

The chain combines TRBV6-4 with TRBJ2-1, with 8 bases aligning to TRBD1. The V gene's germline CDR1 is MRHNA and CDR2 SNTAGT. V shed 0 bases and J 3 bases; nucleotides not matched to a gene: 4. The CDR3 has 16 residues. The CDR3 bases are TGTGCCAGCAGTGACTCGGGACAGGCGGACTACAATGAGCAGTTCTTC. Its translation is CASSDSGQADYNEQFF.

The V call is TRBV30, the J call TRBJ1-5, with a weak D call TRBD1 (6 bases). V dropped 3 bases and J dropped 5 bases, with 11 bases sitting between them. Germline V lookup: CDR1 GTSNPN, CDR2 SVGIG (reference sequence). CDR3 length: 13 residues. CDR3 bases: TGTGCCTGGAGAGGGGGGAGGGATCAGCCCCAGCATTTT. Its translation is CAWRGGRDQPQHF. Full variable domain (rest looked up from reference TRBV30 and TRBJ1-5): SQTIHQWPATLVQPVGSPLSLECTVEGTSNPNLYWYRQAAGRGLQLLFYSVGIGQISSEVPQNLSASRPQDRQFILSSKKLLLSDSGFYLCAWRGGRDQPQHFGDGTRLSIL.

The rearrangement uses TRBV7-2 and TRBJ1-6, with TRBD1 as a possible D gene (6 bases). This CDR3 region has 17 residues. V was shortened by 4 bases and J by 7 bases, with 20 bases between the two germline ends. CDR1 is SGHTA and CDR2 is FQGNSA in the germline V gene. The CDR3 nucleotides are TGTGCCAGCAGCTATATGGACAGCGCAAAATTAAATTCACCCCTCCACTTT. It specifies CASSYMDSAKLNSPLHF.

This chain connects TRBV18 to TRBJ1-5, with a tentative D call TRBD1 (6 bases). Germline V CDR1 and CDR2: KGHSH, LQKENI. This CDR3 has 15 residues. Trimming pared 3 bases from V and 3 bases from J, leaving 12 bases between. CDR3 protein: CASSPSGQNNQPQHF. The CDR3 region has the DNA TGTGCCAGCTCACCGTCGGGACAAAACAATCAGCCCCAGCATTTT.

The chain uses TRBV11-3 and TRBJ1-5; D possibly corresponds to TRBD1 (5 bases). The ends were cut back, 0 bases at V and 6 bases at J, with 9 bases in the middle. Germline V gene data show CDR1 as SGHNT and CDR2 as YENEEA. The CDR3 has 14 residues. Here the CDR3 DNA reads TGTGCCAGCAGCTTAGATAGGGGTTCTCAGCCCCAGCATTTT. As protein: CASSLDRGSQPQHF.

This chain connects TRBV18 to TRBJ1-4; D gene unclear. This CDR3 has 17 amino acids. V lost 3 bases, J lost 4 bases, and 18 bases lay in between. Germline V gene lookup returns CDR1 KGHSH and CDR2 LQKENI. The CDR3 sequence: CASSPLVLSTRNEKLFF. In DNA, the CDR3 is TGTGCCAGCTCACCTCTTGTCCTCTCAACTCGTAATGAAAAACTGTTTTTT.

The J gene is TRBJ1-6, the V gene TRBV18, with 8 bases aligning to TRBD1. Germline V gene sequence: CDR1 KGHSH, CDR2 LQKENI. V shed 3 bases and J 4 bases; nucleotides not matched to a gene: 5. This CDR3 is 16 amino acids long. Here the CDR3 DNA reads TGTGCCAGCTCACCCGCCGGGACAGGTTATAATTCACCCCTCCACTTT. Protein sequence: CASSPAGTGYNSPLHF.

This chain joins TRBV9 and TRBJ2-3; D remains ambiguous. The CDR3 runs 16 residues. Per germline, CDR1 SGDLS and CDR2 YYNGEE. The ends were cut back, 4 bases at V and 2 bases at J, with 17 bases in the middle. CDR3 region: CASSSINGVYTDTQYF. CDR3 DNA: TGTGCCAGCAGCTCAATAAACGGAGTCTACACAGATACGCAGTATTTT. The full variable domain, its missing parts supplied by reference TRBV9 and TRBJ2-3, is DSGVTQTPKHLITATGQRVTLRCSPRSGDLSVYWYQQSLDQGLQFLIQYYNGEERAKGNILERFSAQQFPDLHSELNLSSLELGDSALYFCASSSINGVYTDTQYFGPGTRLTVL.

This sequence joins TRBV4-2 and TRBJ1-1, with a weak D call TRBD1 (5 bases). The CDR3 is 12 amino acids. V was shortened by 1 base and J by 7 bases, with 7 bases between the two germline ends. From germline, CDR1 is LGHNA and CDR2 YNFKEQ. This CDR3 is CASSQVDSEAFF. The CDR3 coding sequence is TGTGCCAGCAGCCAAGTAGACAGTGAAGCTTTCTTT.

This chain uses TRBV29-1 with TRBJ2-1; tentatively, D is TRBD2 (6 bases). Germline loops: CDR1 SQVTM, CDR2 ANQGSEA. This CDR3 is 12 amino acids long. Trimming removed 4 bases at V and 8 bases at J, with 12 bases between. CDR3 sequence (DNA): TGCAGCGTTGTCGTTAGCGGCCATGAGCAGTTCTTC. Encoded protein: CSVVVSGHEQFF.

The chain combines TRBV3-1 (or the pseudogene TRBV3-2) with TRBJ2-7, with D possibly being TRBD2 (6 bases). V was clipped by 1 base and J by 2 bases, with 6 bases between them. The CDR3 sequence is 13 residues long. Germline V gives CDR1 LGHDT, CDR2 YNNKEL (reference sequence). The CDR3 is CASSQGGAYEQYF. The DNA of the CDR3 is TGTGCCAGCAGCCAAGGGGGGGCCTACGAGCAGTACTTC.

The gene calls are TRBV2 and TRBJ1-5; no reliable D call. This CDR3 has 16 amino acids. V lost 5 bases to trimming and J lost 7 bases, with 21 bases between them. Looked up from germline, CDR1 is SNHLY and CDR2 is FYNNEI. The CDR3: CASSSPGLLGTQPQHF. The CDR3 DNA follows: TGTGCCAGCAGTTCCCCCGGGCTACTAGGAACGCAGCCCCAGCATTTT.

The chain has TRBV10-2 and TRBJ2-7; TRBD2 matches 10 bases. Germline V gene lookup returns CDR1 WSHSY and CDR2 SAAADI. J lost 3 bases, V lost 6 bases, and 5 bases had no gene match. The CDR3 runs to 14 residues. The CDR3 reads CASRGTSEFYEQYF. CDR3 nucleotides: TGCGCCAGCAGGGGGACTAGCGAGTTCTACGAGCAGTACTTC.

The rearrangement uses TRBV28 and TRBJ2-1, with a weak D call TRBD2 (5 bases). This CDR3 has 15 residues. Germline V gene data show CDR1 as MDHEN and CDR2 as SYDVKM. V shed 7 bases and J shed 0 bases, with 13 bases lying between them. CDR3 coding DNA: TGTGCCAGCACCCTCGGGGATATCTCCTACAATGAGCAGTTCTTC. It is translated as CASTLGDISYNEQFF.

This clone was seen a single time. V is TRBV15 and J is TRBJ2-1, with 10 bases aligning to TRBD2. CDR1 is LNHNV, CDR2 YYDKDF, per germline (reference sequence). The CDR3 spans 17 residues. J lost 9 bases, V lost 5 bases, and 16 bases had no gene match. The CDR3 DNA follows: TGTGCCACCAGCTCGCGGAAACTAGCGGGGTCCCAGGGTGAGCAGTTCTTC. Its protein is CATSSRKLAGSQGEQFF. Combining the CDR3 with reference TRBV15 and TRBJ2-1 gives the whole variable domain DAMVIQNPRYQVTQFGKPVTLSCSQTLNHNVMYWYQQKSSQAPKLLFHYYDKDFNNEADTPDNFQSRRPNTSFCFLDIRSPGLGDTAMYLCATSSRKLAGSQGEQFFGPGTRLTVL.

The CDR3 DNA is TGTGCCAGCAGTACAGGGTCCGGTCATGGCTACACCTTC. This encodes CASSTGSGHGYTF. The chain links TRBV28 to TRBJ1-2; weak D call: TRBD1 (6 bases). Germline V gives CDR1 MDHEN, CDR2 SYDVKM. This CDR3 comprises 13 residues. Trimming took 5 bases from V and 6 from J, leaving 13 bases between them.

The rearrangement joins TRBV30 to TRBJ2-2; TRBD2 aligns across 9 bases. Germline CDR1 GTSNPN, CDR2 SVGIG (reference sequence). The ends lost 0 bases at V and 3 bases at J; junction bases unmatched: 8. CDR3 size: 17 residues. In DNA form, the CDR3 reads TGTGCCTGGAGTGTACTGACTAGCGGACCCTACACCGGGGAGCTGTTTTTT. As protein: CAWSVLTSGPYTGELFF.

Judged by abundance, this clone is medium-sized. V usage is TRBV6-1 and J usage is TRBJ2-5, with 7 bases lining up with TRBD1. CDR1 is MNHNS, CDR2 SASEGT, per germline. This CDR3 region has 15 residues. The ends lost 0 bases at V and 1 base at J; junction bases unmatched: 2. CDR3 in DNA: TGTGCCAGCAGTGAAGCTTCAGGGGGCCAAGAGACCCAGTACTTC. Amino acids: CASSEASGGQETQYF.

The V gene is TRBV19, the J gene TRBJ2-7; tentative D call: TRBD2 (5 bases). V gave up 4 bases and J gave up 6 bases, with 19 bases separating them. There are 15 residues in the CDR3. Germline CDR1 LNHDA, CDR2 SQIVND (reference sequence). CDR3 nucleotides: TGTGCCAGTAGTACACTAGGAAACGGCAAGGGCGAGCAGTACTTC. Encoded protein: CASSTLGNGKGEQYF.

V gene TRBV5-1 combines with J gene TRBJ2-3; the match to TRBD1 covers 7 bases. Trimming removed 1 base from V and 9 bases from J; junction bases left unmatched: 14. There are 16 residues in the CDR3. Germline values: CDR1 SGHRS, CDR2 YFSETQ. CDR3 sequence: CASSLTYPGQSYTQYF. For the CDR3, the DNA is TGCGCCAGCAGCTTGACCTATCCGGGACAGAGTTACACGCAGTATTTT.

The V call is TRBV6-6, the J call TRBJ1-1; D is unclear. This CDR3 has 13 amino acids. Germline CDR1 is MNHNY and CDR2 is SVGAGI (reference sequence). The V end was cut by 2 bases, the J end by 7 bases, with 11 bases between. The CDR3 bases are TGTGCCAGCAGTTACATTCAGGCAGGTGAAGCTTTCTTT. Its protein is CASSYIQAGEAFF.